Listed here are 23 T cell receptor beta chains from one sample, sequenced in a study of response to subunit inactivated influenza vaccine. TCRdb recomputed calls from the RT-PCR reads with MiXCR, one row per CDR3 protein. The sample consists of just under 550,000 distinct CDR3 sequences, under 30% of them appearing once. These data were likewise used in another study, on T cells expressing NK-cell markers. That paper adds: In generating TCR beta cDNA, 5'RACE template switching with UMIs was used.

Sequencing was performed on CD4+ T cells sorted from PBMCs, taken approximately 12 days after vaccination. The origin of the receptors is a man aged 45-65 years who received an inactivated influenza vaccine.

V gene TRBV29-1 combines with J gene TRBJ2-5; possibly TRBD1 or TRBD2 for D (6 bases each). The V end was cut by 4 bases, the J end by 1 base, with 13 bases between. CDR1 and CDR2 from the germline V gene are SQVTM and ANQGSEA. The CDR3 has 14 residues. The CDR3, as DNA: TGCAGCGTTGGAGTAGGGGGGTCCCAAGAGACCCAGTACTTC. This encodes CSVGVGGSQETQYF.

This clonotype has a count of ten or more. The chain carries TRBV7-2 and TRBJ2-7; D possibly corresponds to TRBD2 (6 bases). Between the trimmed V and J ends, which lost 4 bases and 2 bases, there was a span of 9 bases. Germline V CDR1 and CDR2: SGHTA, FQGNSA. This CDR3 contains 13 residues. The CDR3: CASSSRGTYEQYF. For the CDR3, the DNA is TGTGCCAGCAGCTCCCGGGGGACCTACGAGCAGTACTTC.

This clonotype came up a few times. This sequence joins TRBV20-1 and TRBJ2-5; no clear D gene. Trimming took 3 bases from V and 4 from J, leaving 3 bases between them. The CDR3 contains 10 residues. Germline values: CDR1 DFQATT, CDR2 SNEGSKA (reference sequence). CDR3 loop: CSARGETQYF. The CDR3, as DNA: TGCAGTGCTAGGGGAGAGACCCAGTACTTC.

This chain links TRBV18 with TRBJ1-1, with 7 nucleotides matching TRBD1. CDR1 and CDR2 from the germline V gene are KGHSH and LQKENI. The CDR3 sequence is 14 residues long. J lost 1 base, V lost 3 bases, and 2 bases had no gene match. The CDR3 region has the DNA TGTGCCAGCTCACCGAACAGGGGGAACACTGAAGCTTTCTTT. Translation: CASSPNRGNTEAFF.

There are a few counts of this clonotype. The J gene is TRBJ2-7, the V gene TRBV29-1, with D tentatively TRBD2 (6 bases). Per the germline V gene, CDR1 is SQVTM and CDR2 is ANQGSEA. The V and J ends lost 6 bases and 4 bases respectively, with 16 bases between them. The CDR3 sequence is 13 residues long. The CDR3 DNA is TGCAGCGTCGCTGGCGGGACCCTTTACGAGCAGTACTTC. As protein: CSVAGGTLYEQYF.

This clonotype turned up a few times. V usage is TRBV20-1 and J usage is TRBJ1-1; D is unclear. This CDR3 is built from 13 residues. Germline assignment: CDR1 DFQATT and CDR2 SNEGSKA (reference sequence). The ends were cut back, 2 bases at V and 5 bases at J, with 12 bases in the middle. CDR3 sequence (DNA): TGCAGTGCTAGACCGACACAGAGGACTGAAGCTTTCTTT. Amino acid sequence: CSARPTQRTEAFF.

The rearrangement uses TRBV28 and TRBJ2-7, with 8 positions matching TRBD2. The CDR3 consists of 15 residues. Germline-derived CDR1 and CDR2 are MDHEN and SYDVKM. Germline trimming cut 5 bases from V and 2 bases from J; bases unmatched to any gene: 8. CDR3 amino acids: CASSPLTSATYEQYF. The CDR3 nucleotides are TGTGCCAGCAGTCCCCTGACTAGCGCAACCTACGAGCAGTACTTC.

This clonotype was counted only a few times. The chain links TRBV12-3 or TRBV12-4 to TRBJ2-4, with D possibly matching TRBD2 (6 bases). V was trimmed by 0 bases and J by 9 bases, leaving 15 bases between them. The CDR3 contains 15 residues. The CDR3 is CASSLAGSRVAIQYF. CDR3 sequence (DNA): TGTGCCAGCAGTTTAGCCGGGAGCCGGGTTGCCATTCAGTACTTC.

The chain uses TRBV24-1 and TRBJ2-1, with 7 bases that match TRBD2. V shed 1 base, J shed 7 bases, and the junction held 6 bases outside the gene matches. This CDR3 is built from 15 residues. Germline V gives CDR1 KGHDR, CDR2 SFDVKD. The CDR3 protein is CATSDFAGAYNEQFF. The DNA of the CDR3 is TGTGCCACCAGTGATTTTGCGGGAGCGTATAATGAGCAGTTCTTC.

The rearrangement uses TRBV29-1 and TRBJ2-1; perhaps TRBD2 as D (6 bases). The CDR3 totals 14 residues. V gave up 6 bases and J gave up 9 bases, with 21 bases separating them. CDR1 is SQVTM, CDR2 ANQGSEA, per germline. In DNA form, the CDR3 reads TGCAGCGTGTCCTCCAGACTAGTATATACTGAGCAGTTCTTC. Translation gives CSVSSRLVYTEQFF.

The chain couples TRBV28 to TRBJ1-1, with D perhaps matching TRBD1 (6 bases). Germline assignment: CDR1 MDHEN and CDR2 SYDVKM. With 4 bases removed from V and 3 bases from J, the gap between germline ends came to 12 bases. The CDR3 spans 14 residues. CDR3 bases: TGTGCCAGCAGTTACGGACAGCAACACACTGAAGCTTTCTTT. This codes for CASSYGQQHTEAFF.

The chain uses TRBV4-2 and TRBJ2-2; 10 nucleotides align to TRBD2. Trimming removed 0 bases from V and 6 bases from J; junction bases left unmatched: 10. Germline CDR1 is LGHNA and CDR2 is YNFKEQ. CDR3 length: 18 amino acids. As DNA, the CDR3 is TGTGCCAGCAGCCAAGAAAGGCCGGGACTAGCGTACCCCGGGGAGCTGTTTTTT. It encodes CASSQERPGLAYPGELFF.

This clonotype was found many times. CDR3 in DNA: TGTGCCAGCAGTCATGACCCTTCCGAGCAGTACTTC. Its translation is CASSHDPSEQYF. The V call is TRBV12-3 or TRBV12-4, the J call TRBJ2-7; unclear D gene. The V end lost 5 bases, the J end lost 6 bases, and 11 bases lay between the germline ends. This CDR3 spans 12 amino acids.

The gene calls are TRBV5-5 and TRBJ2-7; a weak D match, TRBD2 (6 bases). Looked up from germline, CDR1 is SGHKS and CDR2 is YYEKEE (reference sequence). Trimming removed 3 bases at V and 2 bases at J, with 18 bases between. This CDR3 is built from 16 residues. CDR3 in amino acids: CASSSALWRGTYEQYF. The CDR3 DNA sequence: TGTGCCAGCAGCTCGGCTCTCTGGCGGGGAACCTACGAGCAGTACTTC.

The rearrangement links TRBV6-1 to TRBJ2-2; D unclear. CDR1 and CDR2 from the germline V gene are MNHNS and SASEGT. The CDR3 extends over 15 amino acids. Trimming took off 5 bases at V and 0 bases at J, with 10 bases between the two ends. CDR3 in amino acids: CASSPSDANTGELFF. The CDR3 DNA reads as TGTGCCAGCAGTCCCTCAGATGCGAACACCGGGGAGCTGTTTTTT.

In its sample, this clonotype was seen a few times. The chain recombines TRBV6-1 with TRBJ2-7; D tentatively reads TRBD1 or TRBD2 (6 bases each). In germline, CDR1 is MNHNS, CDR2 SASEGT. The CDR3 extends over 13 amino acids. Trimming removed 5 bases at V and 6 bases at J, with 14 bases between. The CDR3 nucleotides read TGTGCCAGCAGTACACAGGGAGGAGGCGAGCAGTACTTC. The encoded protein is CASSTQGGGEQYF.

This clonotype has a handful of counts. The chain carries TRBV3-1 and TRBJ1-2; no reliable D call. Trimming shortened V by 0 bases and J by 5 bases, and 7 bases separated the two germline ends. Germline CDR1 reads LGHDT; CDR2 reads YNNKEL (reference sequence). The CDR3 extends over 13 amino acids. Here the CDR3 reads CASSQDGLYGYTF. The CDR3 coding sequence is TGTGCCAGCAGCCAAGATGGTCTATATGGCTACACCTTC.

V gene TRBV7-6 combines with J gene TRBJ2-1, with 9 nucleotides matching TRBD2. CDR1 and CDR2 (germline): SGHVS, FNYEAQ. The CDR3 spans 16 residues. The junction had 2 bases not matched to a gene; V was cut back by 2 bases and J by 0 bases. For the CDR3, the DNA is TGTGCCAGCAGCTTACGCGGGAGGGCCTCCTACAATGAGCAGTTCTTC. It specifies CASSLRGRASYNEQFF. Variable domain in full (rest from reference TRBV7-6 and TRBJ2-1): GAGVSQSPRYKVTKRGQDVALRCDPISGHVSLYWYRQALGQGPEFLTYFNYEAQQDKSGLPNDRFSAERPEGSISTLTIQRTEQRDSAMYRCASSLRGRASYNEQFFGPGTRLTVL.

This clonotype was found many times. The chain uses TRBV10-3 and TRBJ2-7, with 9 bases aligning to TRBD2. The V gene end was trimmed by 6 bases and the J gene end by 1 base; junction bases not matched to a gene: 7. This CDR3 spans 15 amino acids. The V gene's germline CDR1 is ENHRY and CDR2 SYGVKD. This chain's CDR3 is CAIRNSGSLSYEQYF. In nucleotides, the CDR3 is TGTGCCATCAGGAATAGCGGGAGTTTGTCCTACGAGCAGTACTTC.

V and J are TRBV7-2 and TRBJ2-1; 13 bases map to TRBD2. CDR1 and CDR2 (germline): SGHTA, FQGNSA. This CDR3 comprises 16 residues. The V segment lost 5 bases and the J segment 6 bases; nucleotides outside the gene matches: 7. CDR3 amino acids: CASSPRLAGGSNEQFF. In nucleotides, the CDR3 is TGTGCCAGCAGCCCCAGACTAGCGGGGGGCTCCAATGAGCAGTTCTTC.

The chain carries TRBV20-1 and TRBJ1-3; D not certain. The V and J ends lost 6 bases and 0 bases respectively, with 15 bases between them. CDR3 size: 15 residues. From germline, CDR1 is DFQATT and CDR2 SNEGSKA (reference sequence). The CDR3 reads CSAPPLAGSGNTIYF. The DNA of the CDR3 is TGCAGTGCACCGCCGCTGGCCGGCTCTGGAAACACCATATATTTT.

A few counts support this clonotype. The chain is built from TRBV21-1 and TRBJ2-7; no DNA check was done on the table's D call, TRBD1. TRBV21-1 is marked as a pseudogene. The CDR3 is 15 residues long. CDR3 sequence: CASSKGGDRGNEQYF. CDR3 in DNA: TGTGCCAGCAGCAAAGGAGGGGACAGGGGAAACGAGCAGTACTTC.

This clonotype was counted between two and nine times. The gene calls are TRBV4-2 and TRBJ2-2; no reliable D call. This CDR3 is 18 amino acids long. CDR1 and CDR2 from the germline V gene are LGHNA and YNFKEQ. Trimming pared 0 bases from V and 0 bases from J, leaving 14 bases between. CDR3 DNA sequence: TGTGCCAGCAGCCAAGAGCGTGCCGCGACGACGAACACCGGGGAGCTGTTTTTT. Amino acid sequence: CASSQERAATTNTGELFF.